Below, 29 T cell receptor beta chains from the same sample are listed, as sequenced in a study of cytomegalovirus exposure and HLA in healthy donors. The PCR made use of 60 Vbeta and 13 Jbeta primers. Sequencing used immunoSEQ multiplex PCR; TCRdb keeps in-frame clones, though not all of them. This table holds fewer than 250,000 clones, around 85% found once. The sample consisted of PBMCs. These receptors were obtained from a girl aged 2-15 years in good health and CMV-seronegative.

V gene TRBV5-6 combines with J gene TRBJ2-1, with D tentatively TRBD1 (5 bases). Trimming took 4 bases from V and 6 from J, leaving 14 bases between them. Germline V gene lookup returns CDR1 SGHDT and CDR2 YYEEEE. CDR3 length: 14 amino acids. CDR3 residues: CASSPPTASNEQFF. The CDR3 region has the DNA TGTGCCAGCAGCCCACCGACAGCTTCCAATGAGCAGTTCTTC.

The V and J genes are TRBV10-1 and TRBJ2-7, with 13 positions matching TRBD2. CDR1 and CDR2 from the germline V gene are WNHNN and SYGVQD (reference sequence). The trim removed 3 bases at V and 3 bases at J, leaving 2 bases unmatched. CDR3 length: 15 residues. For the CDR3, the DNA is TGCGCCAGCAGTGACAGGACTAGCGGGAGCTACGAGCAGTACTTC. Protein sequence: CASSDRTSGSYEQYF.

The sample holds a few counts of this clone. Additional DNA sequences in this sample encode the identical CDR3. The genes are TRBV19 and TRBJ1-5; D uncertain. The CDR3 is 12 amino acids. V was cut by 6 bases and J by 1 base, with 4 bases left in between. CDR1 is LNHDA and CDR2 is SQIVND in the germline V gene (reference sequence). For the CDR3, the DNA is TGTGCCAGTAGCGAGAGCAATCAGCCCCAGCATTTT. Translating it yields CASSESNQPQHF.

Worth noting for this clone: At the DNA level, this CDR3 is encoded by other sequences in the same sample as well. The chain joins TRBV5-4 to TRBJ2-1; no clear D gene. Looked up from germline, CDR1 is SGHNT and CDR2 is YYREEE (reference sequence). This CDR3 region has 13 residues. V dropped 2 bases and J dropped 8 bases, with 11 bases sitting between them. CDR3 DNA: TGTGCCAGCAGCTTTAGCTTGTACGATGAGCAGTTCTTC. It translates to CASSFSLYDEQFF.

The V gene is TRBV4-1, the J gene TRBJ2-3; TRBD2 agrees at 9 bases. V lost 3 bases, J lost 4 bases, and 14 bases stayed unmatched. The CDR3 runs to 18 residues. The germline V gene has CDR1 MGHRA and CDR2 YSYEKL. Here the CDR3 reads CASSHPARGRGGADTQYF. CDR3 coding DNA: TGCGCCAGCAGCCACCCCGCCCGTGGGCGGGGGGGGGCAGATACGCAGTATTTT.

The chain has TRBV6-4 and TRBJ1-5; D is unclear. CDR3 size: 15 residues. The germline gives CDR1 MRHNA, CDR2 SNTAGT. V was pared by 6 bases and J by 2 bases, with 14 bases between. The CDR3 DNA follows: TGTGCCAGCAGAAAAGTCCGGAGGGGCAATCAGCCCCAGCATTTT. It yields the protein CASRKVRRGNQPQHF.

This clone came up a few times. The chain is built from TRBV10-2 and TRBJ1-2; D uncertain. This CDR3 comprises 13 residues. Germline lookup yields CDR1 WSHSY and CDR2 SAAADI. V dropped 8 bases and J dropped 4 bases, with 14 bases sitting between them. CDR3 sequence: CASRAASLYGYTF. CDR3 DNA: TGCGCCAGCCGAGCGGCGAGCCTCTATGGCTACACCTTC.

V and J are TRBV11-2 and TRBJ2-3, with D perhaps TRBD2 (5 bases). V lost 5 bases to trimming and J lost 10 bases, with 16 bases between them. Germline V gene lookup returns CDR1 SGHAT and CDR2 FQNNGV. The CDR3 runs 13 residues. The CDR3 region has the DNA TGTGCCAGCAGCCCCCCGGCGGCTAGCCCGCAGTATTTT. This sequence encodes CASSPPAASPQYF.

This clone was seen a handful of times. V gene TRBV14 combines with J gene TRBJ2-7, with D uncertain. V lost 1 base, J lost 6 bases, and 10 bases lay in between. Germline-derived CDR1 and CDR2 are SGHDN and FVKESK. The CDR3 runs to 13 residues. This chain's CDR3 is CASSQVPLGEQYF. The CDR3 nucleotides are TGTGCCAGCAGCCAAGTTCCCCTCGGCGAGCAGTACTTC.

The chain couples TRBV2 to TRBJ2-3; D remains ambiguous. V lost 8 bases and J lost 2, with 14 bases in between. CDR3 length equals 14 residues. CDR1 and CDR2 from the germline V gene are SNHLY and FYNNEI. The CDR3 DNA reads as TGTGCCAGCTCAAATGGCCTTAACACAGATACGCAGTATTTT. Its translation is CASSNGLNTDTQYF.

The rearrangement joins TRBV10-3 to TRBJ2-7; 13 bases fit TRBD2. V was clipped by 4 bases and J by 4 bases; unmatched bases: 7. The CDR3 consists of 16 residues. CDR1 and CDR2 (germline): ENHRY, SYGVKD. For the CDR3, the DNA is TGTGCCATCAGTGGGACTAGCGGGAGAAGCGGATACGAGCAGTACTTC. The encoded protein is CAISGTSGRSGYEQYF.

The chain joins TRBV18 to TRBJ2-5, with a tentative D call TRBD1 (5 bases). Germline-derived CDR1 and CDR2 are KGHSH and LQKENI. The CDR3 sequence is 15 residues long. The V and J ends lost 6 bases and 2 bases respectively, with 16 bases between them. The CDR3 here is CASSPDRSSQETQYF. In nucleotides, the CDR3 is TGTGCCAGCTCCCCCGACAGAAGCTCACAAGAGACCCAGTACTTC. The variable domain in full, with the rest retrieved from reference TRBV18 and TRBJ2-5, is NAGVMQNPRHLVRRRGQEARLRCSPMKGHSHVYWYRQLPEEGLKFMVYLQKENIIDESGMPKERFSAEFPKEGPSILRIQQVVRGDSAAYFCASSPDRSSQETQYFGPGTRLLVL.

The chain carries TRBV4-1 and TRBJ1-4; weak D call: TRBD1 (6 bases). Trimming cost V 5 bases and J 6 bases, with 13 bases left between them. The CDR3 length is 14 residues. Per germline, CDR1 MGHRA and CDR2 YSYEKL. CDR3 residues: CASSGQGIDEKLFF. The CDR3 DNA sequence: TGCGCCAGCAGCGGTCAGGGGATCGATGAAAAACTGTTTTTT.

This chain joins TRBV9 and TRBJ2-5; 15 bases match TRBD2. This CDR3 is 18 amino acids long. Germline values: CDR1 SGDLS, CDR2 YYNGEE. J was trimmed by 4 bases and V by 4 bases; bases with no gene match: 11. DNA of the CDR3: TGTGCCAGCAGCCCAGGACTAGCGGGGGGGATAGTGGTAGAGACCCAGTACTTC. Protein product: CASSPGLAGGIVVETQYF.

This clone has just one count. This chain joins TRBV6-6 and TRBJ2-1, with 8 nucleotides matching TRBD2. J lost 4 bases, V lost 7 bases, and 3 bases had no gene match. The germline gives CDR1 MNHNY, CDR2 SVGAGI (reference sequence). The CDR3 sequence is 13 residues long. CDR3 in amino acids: CASKAGGYNEQFF. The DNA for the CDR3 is TGTGCCAGCAAGGCGGGGGGATACAATGAGCAGTTCTTC.

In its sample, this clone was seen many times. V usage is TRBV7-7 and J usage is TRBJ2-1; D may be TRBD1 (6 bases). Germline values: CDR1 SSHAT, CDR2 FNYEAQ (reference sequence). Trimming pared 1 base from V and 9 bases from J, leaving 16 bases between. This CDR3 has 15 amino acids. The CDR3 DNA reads TGTGCCAGCAGCTTAGGGCAGGGGTGGTCCAGTGAGCAGTTCTTC. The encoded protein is CASSLGQGWSSEQFF.

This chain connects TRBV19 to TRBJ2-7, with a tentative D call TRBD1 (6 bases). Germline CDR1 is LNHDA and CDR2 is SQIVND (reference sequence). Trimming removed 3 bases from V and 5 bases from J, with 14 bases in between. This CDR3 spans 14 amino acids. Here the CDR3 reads CASSIGAGEDEQYF. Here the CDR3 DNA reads TGTGCCAGTAGTATTGGGGCAGGGGAAGACGAGCAGTACTTC.

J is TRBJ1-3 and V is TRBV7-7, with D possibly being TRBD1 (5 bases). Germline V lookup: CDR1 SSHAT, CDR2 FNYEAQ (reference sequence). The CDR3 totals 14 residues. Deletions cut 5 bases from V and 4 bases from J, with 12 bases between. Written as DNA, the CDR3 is TGTGCCAGCAGCCCAGGGTCTACAGGAAACACCATATATTTT. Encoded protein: CASSPGSTGNTIYF.

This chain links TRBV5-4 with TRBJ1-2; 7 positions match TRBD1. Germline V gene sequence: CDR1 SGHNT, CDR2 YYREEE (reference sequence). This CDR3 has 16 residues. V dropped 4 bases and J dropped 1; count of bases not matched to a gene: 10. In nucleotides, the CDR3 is TGTGCCAGCAGCCTCCGGGACAGCTCCTTTAACTATGGCTACACCTTC. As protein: CASSLRDSSFNYGYTF.

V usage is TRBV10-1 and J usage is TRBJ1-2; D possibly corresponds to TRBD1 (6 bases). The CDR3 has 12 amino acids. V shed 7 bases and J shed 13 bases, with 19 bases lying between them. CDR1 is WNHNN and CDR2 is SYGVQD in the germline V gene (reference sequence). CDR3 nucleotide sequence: TGCGCCAGCATCATGCACCGGGACAACTGCACCTTC. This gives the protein CASIMHRDNCTF.

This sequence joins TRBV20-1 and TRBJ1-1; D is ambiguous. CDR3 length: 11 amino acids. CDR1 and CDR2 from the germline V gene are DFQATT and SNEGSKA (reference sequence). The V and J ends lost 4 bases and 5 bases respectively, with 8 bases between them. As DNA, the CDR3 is TGCAGTGCTATGAGGGAGACTGAAGCTTTCTTT. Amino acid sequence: CSAMRETEAFF.

This chain's CDR3 is CASSLGQKNSPLHF. CDR3 bases: TGTGCCAGCAGTTTGGGACAGAAAAATTCACCCCTCCACTTT. The V call is TRBV27, the J call TRBJ1-6; 7 bases are a match to TRBD1. The germline CDR1 and CDR2 sequences are MNHEY and SMNVEV (reference sequence). The CDR3 sequence is 14 residues long. V gave up 3 bases and J gave up 7 bases; unmatched junction bases: 3.

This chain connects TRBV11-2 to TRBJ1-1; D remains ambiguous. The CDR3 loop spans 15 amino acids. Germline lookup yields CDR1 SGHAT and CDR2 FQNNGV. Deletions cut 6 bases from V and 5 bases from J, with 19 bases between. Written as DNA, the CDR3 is TGTGCCAGCAGTTATACCCGGGGTGTTGGTACTGAAGCTTTCTTT. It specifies CASSYTRGVGTEAFF. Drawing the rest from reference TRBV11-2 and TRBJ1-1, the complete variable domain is EAGVAQSPRYKIIEKRQSVAFWCNPISGHATLYWYQQILGQGPKLLIQFQNNGVVDDSQLPKDRFSAERLKGVDSTLKIQPAKLEDSAVYLCASSYTRGVGTEAFFGQGTRLTVV.

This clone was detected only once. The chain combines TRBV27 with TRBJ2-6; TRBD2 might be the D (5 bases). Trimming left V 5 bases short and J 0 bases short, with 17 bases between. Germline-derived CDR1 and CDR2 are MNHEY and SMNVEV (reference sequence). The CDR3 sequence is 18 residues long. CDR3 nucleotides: TGTGCCAGCAGTATCCTGGGAGACGGATCCTCTGGGGCCAACGTCCTGACTTTC. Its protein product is CASSILGDGSSGANVLTF. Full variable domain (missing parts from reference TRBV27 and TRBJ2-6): EAQVTQNPRYLITVTGKKLTVTCSQNMNHEYMSWYRQDPGLGLRQIYYSMNVEVTDKGDVPEGYKVSRKEKRNFPLILESPSPNQTSLYFCASSILGDGSSGANVLTFGAGSRLTVL.

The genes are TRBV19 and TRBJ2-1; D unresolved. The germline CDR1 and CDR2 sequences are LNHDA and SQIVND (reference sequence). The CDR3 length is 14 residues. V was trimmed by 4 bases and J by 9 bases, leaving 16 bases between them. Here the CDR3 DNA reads TGTGCCAGTAGTAGGGCTATGTCCCCTCGTGAGCAGTTCTTC. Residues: CASSRAMSPREQFF.

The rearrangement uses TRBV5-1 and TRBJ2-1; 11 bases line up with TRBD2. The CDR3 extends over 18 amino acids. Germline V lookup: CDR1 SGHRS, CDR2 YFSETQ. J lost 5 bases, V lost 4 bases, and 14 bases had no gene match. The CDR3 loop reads CASSRTTTSGRIHNEQFF. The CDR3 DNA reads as TGCGCCAGCAGCAGGACAACCACTAGCGGGAGAATCCACAATGAGCAGTTCTTC. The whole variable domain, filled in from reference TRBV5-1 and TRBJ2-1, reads KAGVTQTPRYLIKTRGQQVTLSCSPISGHRSVSWYQQTPGQGLQFLFEYFSETQRNKGNFPGRFSGRQFSNSRSEMNVSTLELGDSALYLCASSRTTTSGRIHNEQFFGPGTRLTVL.

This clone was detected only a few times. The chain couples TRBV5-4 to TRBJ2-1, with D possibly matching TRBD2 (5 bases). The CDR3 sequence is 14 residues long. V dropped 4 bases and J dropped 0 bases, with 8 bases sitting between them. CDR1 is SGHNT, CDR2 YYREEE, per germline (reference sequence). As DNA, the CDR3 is TGTGCCAGCAGCGCCGGGATCTCCTACAATGAGCAGTTCTTC. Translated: CASSAGISYNEQFF.

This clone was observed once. The chain's CDR3 is CASALLNEQFF. CDR3 DNA: TGTGCTAGTGCCCTCCTCAATGAGCAGTTCTTC. The rearrangement links TRBV12-5 to TRBJ2-1; unclear D gene. This CDR3 region has 11 residues. V was pared by 7 bases and J by 6 bases, with 7 bases between. Germline CDR1 reads LGHNT; CDR2 reads FRNRAP.

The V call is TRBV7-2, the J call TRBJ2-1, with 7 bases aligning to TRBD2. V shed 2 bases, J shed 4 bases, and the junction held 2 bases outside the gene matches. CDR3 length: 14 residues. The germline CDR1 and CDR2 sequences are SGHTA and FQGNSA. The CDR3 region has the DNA TGTGCCAGCAGCTTACCGGGAGGATACAATGAGCAGTTCTTC. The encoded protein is CASSLPGGYNEQFF.